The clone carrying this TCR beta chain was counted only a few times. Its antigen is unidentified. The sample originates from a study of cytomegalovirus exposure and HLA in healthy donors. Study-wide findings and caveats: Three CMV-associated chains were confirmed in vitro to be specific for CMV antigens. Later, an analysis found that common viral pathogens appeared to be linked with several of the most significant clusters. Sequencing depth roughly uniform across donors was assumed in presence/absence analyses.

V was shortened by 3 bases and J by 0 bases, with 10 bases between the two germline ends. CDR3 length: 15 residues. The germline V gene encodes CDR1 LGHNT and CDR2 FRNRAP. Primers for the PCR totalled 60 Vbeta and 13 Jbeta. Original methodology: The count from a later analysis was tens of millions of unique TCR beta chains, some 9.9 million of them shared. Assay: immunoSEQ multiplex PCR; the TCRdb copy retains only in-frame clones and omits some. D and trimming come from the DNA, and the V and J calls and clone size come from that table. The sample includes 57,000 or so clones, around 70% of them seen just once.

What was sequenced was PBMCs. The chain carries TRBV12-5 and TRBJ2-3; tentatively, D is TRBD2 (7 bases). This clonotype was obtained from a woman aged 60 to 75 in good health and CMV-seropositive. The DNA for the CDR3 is TGTGCTAGTGGTTTCGGGGGGCCTAGCACAGATACGCAGTATTTT. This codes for CASGFGGPSTDTQYF.